Below, 20 T cell receptor beta chains from the same sample are listed, as sequenced in a study of control samples from healthy donors and cancer patients. Method: immunoSEQ multiplex PCR; TCRdb's copy keeps in-frame clones and lacks some. Of 97,000 or so clones listed, about 91% were seen once; the top ten hold under 3%. The sequenced material came from blood. These receptors all come from a woman aged 18 to 35 in good health.

J is TRBJ1-2 and V is TRBV27; 8 positions match TRBD1. Trimming removed 3 bases from V and 7 bases from J; junction bases left unmatched: 7. In germline, CDR1 is MNHEY, CDR2 SMNVEV (reference sequence). The CDR3 has 14 residues. CDR3 sequence: CASSFGAGGLGYTF. CDR3 DNA: TGTGCCAGCAGTTTCGGGGCAGGGGGCCTTGGCTACACCTTC.

The count of this clone is one. In DNA form, the CDR3 reads TGTGCCAGCAGCTCCGTATGGTCCGGACTAGCGGGAGGAGAGACCCAGTACTTC. It specifies CASSSVWSGLAGGETQYF. This chain connects TRBV11-3 to TRBJ2-5; 14 positions match TRBD2. The CDR3 runs 18 residues. Germline trimming cut 4 bases from V and 4 bases from J; bases unmatched to any gene: 11. Per germline, CDR1 SGHNT and CDR2 YENEEA.

The chain uses TRBV18 and TRBJ2-3, with 7 bases aligning to TRBD1. V shed 5 bases, J shed 6 bases, and the junction held 11 bases outside the gene matches. CDR1 and CDR2 (germline): KGHSH, LQKENI. This CDR3 region has 15 residues. The CDR3 protein is CASSTGTELGDTQYF. For the CDR3, the DNA is TGTGCCAGCTCAACAGGGACAGAGCTAGGGGATACGCAGTATTTT.

The rearrangement uses TRBV29-1 and TRBJ2-7, with 8 positions matching TRBD1. V was clipped by 6 bases and J by 2 bases; unmatched bases: 6. Looked up from germline, CDR1 is SQVTM and CDR2 is ANQGSEA. There are 13 residues in the CDR3. Here the CDR3 reads CSVPGGSTYEQYF. As DNA, the CDR3 is TGCAGCGTCCCAGGGGGCAGTACCTACGAGCAGTACTTC.

This clone came up once. The V call is TRBV30, the J call TRBJ1-1; no clear D gene. CDR3 length: 15 amino acids. Trimming cost V 0 bases and J 5 bases, with 16 bases left between them. Germline CDR1 GTSNPN, CDR2 SVGIG (reference sequence). The CDR3 DNA reads TGTGCCTGGAGTGTATCAAAACCGCTCGGGACTGAAGCTTTCTTT. This sequence encodes CAWSVSKPLGTEAFF.

V usage is TRBV6-6 and J usage is TRBJ1-2; D is ambiguous. This CDR3 has 16 amino acids. Deletions cut 5 bases from V and 2 bases from J, with 18 bases between. CDR1 is MNHNY and CDR2 is SVGAGI in the germline V gene (reference sequence). The CDR3 DNA follows: TGTGCCAGCAGTAACGCACGGCCAGAGAGCAACTATGGCTACACCTTC. Translating gives CASSNARPESNYGYTF.

The rearrangement links TRBV19 to TRBJ1-4; weak D call: TRBD1 (5 bases). The CDR3 runs 13 residues. From germline, CDR1 is LNHDA and CDR2 SQIVND (reference sequence). Trimming took off 5 bases at V and 8 bases at J, with 12 bases between the two ends. The CDR3 coding sequence is TGTGCCAGTAGTCCAACAGGCGGCGAAAAACTGTTTTTT. Translated, it gives CASSPTGGEKLFF.

The chain joins TRBV24-1 to TRBJ1-1; 7 bases match TRBD1. The CDR3 spans 14 residues. Trimming removed 5 bases from V and 2 bases from J; junction bases left unmatched: 4. CDR1 is KGHDR, CDR2 SFDVKD, per germline. CDR3: CATSGQGGNTEAFF. The CDR3 DNA reads TGTGCCACCAGTGGACAGGGAGGTAACACTGAAGCTTTCTTT.

This chain links TRBV4-3 with TRBJ2-1, with TRBD2 identical over 9 bases. Germline values: CDR1 LGHNA, CDR2 YSLEER. CDR3 length: 19 residues. V lost 0 bases and J lost 8; bases outside the gene matches: 17. The CDR3 DNA reads TGCGCCAGCAGCCAAGAGGTCCTTAGCGGGAGAAGGTATAACCATGAGCAGTTCTTC. It codes for CASSQEVLSGRRYNHEQFF.

The chain has TRBV19 and TRBJ1-5, with D perhaps TRBD1 (5 bases). The germline gives CDR1 LNHDA, CDR2 SQIVND (reference sequence). Trimming stripped 4 bases from V and 3 bases from J, with 7 bases between. The CDR3 sequence is 13 residues long. The CDR3 here is CASSRGVNQPQHF. The CDR3 DNA reads as TGTGCCAGTAGTAGGGGGGTCAATCAGCCCCAGCATTTT. The complete variable domain, with remaining parts taken from reference TRBV19 and TRBJ1-5, reads DGGITQSPKYLFRKEGQNVTLSCEQNLNHDAMYWYRQDPGQGLRLIYYSQIVNDFQKGDIAEGYSVSREKKESFPLTVTSAQKNPTAFYLCASSRGVNQPQHFGDGTRLSIL.

The chain joins TRBV2 to TRBJ2-1, with 12 bases identical to TRBD2. The V gene's germline CDR1 is SNHLY and CDR2 FYNNEI. J lost 7 bases, V lost 2 bases, and 12 bases had no gene match. The CDR3 is 18 amino acids. CDR3 loop: CASSEWGASGGAGNEQFF. In DNA, the CDR3 is TGTGCCAGCAGTGAATGGGGTGCTAGCGGGGGGGCAGGTAATGAGCAGTTCTTC.

The V call is TRBV5-5, the J call TRBJ2-7, with 9 bases aligning to TRBD1. The CDR3 has 16 residues. The germline gives CDR1 SGHKS, CDR2 YYEKEE (reference sequence). The V gene end was trimmed by 0 bases and the J gene end by 2 bases; junction bases not matched to a gene: 6. CDR3 in DNA: TGTGCCAGCAGCTTGGGTGTTGGACAGGGGACCTACGAGCAGTACTTC. It codes for CASSLGVGQGTYEQYF.

The table lists this clone with a count of one. The chain uses TRBV11-2 and TRBJ1-1; D unresolved. V was cut by 5 bases and J by 3 bases, with 13 bases left in between. The CDR3 loop spans 14 amino acids. Germline CDR1 reads SGHAT; CDR2 reads FQNNGV. DNA for the CDR3: TGTGCCAGCAGCGTAGGAGGCGGATACACTGAAGCTTTCTTT. It codes for CASSVGGGYTEAFF.

This sequence joins TRBV2 and TRBJ1-6, with D uncertain. V was trimmed by 6 bases and J by 9 bases, leaving 12 bases between them. This CDR3 is 13 amino acids long. Germline V gene data show CDR1 as SNHLY and CDR2 as FYNNEI. The CDR3 loop reads CASSTPGSSPLHF. Written as DNA, the CDR3 is TGTGCCAGCAGCACCCCCGGAAGTTCACCCCTCCACTTT.

The genes are TRBV29-1 and TRBJ1-1; 9 bases fit TRBD1. Per the germline V gene, CDR1 is SQVTM and CDR2 is ANQGSEA. V shed 7 bases, J shed 7 bases, and the junction held 13 bases outside the gene matches. This CDR3 has 14 residues. The DNA for the CDR3 is TGCAGCGCTCATCAGGGGACAGGGATGATTGAAGCTTTCTTT. As protein: CSAHQGTGMIEAFF. The full variable domain, with the rest looked up from reference TRBV29-1 and TRBJ1-1, is SAVISQKPSRDICQRGTSLTIQCQVDSQVTMMFWYRQQPGQSLTLIATANQGSEATYESGFVIDKFPISRPNLTFSTLTVSNMSPEDSSIYLCSAHQGTGMIEAFFGQGTRLTVV.

V is TRBV9 and J is TRBJ1-3; D remains unclear. CDR1 and CDR2 (germline): SGDLS, YYNGEE. V lost 0 bases to trimming and J lost 0 bases, with 13 bases between them. This CDR3 contains 17 residues. CDR3 in amino acids: CASSVAGAGYSGNTIYF. The DNA of the CDR3 is TGTGCCAGCAGCGTAGCTGGCGCGGGTTACTCTGGAAACACCATATATTTT.

The J gene is TRBJ2-1, the V gene TRBV5-1; possible D gene TRBD1, 6 bases. The CDR3 extends over 17 amino acids. Germline CDR1 is SGHRS and CDR2 is YFSETQ. V was pared by 2 bases and J by 1 base, with 16 bases between. The CDR3 DNA reads TGCGCCAGCAGCTTCCACGACAGGCCGGGGTCCTACAATGAGCAGTTCTTC. This translates into CASSFHDRPGSYNEQFF.

V is TRBV10-2 and J is TRBJ1-4; D gene ambiguous. Germline V CDR1 and CDR2: WSHSY, SAAADI. There are 12 residues in the CDR3. V lost 6 bases to trimming and J lost 6 bases, with 8 bases between them. CDR3 region: CASSDQYEKLFF. The CDR3 DNA reads TGCGCCAGCAGCGACCAGTATGAAAAACTGTTTTTT.

V is TRBV7-9 and J is TRBJ1-2; 12 nucleotides line up with TRBD1. This CDR3 is built from 17 residues. V lost 1 base and J lost 8; bases outside the gene matches: 11. Germline V gene data show CDR1 as SEHNR and CDR2 as FQNEAQ (reference sequence). DNA of the CDR3: TGTGCCAGCAGCTTAGGGGGACAGGGGGCAACGAAAGGCGGCTACACCTTC. Amino acid sequence: CASSLGGQGATKGGYTF.

The gene calls are TRBV19 and TRBJ2-3; D is perhaps TRBD1 (5 bases). V was shortened by 10 bases and J by 5 bases, with 7 bases between the two germline ends. The CDR3 runs 10 residues. CDR1 and CDR2 (germline): LNHDA, SQIVND (reference sequence). The CDR3 DNA reads TGTGCCACCCAGGGAGATACGCAGTATTTT. This sequence encodes CATQGDTQYF.